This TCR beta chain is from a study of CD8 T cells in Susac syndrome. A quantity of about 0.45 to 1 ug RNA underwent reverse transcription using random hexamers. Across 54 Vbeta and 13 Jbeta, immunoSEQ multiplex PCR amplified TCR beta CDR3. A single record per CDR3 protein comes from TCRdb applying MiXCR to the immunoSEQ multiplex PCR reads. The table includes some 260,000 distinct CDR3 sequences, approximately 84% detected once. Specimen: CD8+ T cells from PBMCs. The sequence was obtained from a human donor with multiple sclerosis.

The CDR3 region is CASSTRGEVTGTEAFF. The CDR3 DNA follows: TGTGCCAGTAGTACCAGGGGAGAGGTCACGGGCACTGAAGCTTTCTTT. The chain combines TRBV19 with TRBJ1-1; a weak D match, TRBD1 (6 bases). V was trimmed by 4 bases and J by 4 bases, leaving 19 bases between them. CDR1 and CDR2 from the germline V gene are LNHDA and SQIVND (reference sequence). The CDR3 runs 16 residues. The variable domain in full, with the rest retrieved from reference TRBV19 and TRBJ1-1, is DGGITQSPKYLFRKEGQNVTLSCEQNLNHDAMYWYRQDPGQGLRLIYYSQIVNDFQKGDIAEGYSVSREKKESFPLTVTSAQKNPTAFYLCASSTRGEVTGTEAFFGQGTRLTVV.